The 17 T cell receptor beta chains listed next were all sequenced from one sample in a study of shared T cell receptors in the human thymus. This table comes from immunoSEQ multiplex PCR, and its TCRdb copy is limited to in-frame clones, with some not included. The sample gives 650,000 to 950,000 clones, 70% to 90% of which show up once; roughly 0.01% is in the top ten. The same sample was also studied in work on human thymus T cells.

The sample consisted of thymocytes. All receptors come from a girl under three years old with a congenital heart defect.

The rearrangement uses TRBV28 and TRBJ2-2; 15 nucleotides match TRBD2. V lost 6 bases, J lost 0 bases, and 17 bases stayed unmatched. Germline V CDR1 and CDR2: MDHEN, SYDVKM. The CDR3 length is 22 residues. Written as DNA, the CDR3 is TGTGCCAGCAGCCTAGTCAGAAGGACTAGCGGGGGGGTTTCAGCGAACACCGGGGAGCTGTTTTTT. This translates into CASSLVRRTSGGVSANTGELFF.

The genes are TRBV4-3 and TRBJ2-7, with TRBD1 matching 7 bases. Per the germline V gene, CDR1 is LGHNA and CDR2 is YSLEER. The CDR3 is 17 residues long. The junction had 11 bases not matched to a gene; V was cut back by 0 bases and J by 3 bases. CDR3 coding DNA: TGCGCCAGCAGCCAAGAGCACCAGAGGACAGGATTCTACGAGCAGTACTTC. Protein sequence: CASSQEHQRTGFYEQYF.

The chain carries TRBV5-4 and TRBJ2-3; the match to TRBD2 covers 7 bases. V lost 10 bases, J lost 4 bases, and 12 bases stayed unmatched. The germline V gene has CDR1 SGHNT and CDR2 YYREEE (reference sequence). The CDR3 extends over 14 amino acids. CDR3 amino acids: CAGGTSDFADTQYF. The CDR3 region has the DNA TGTGCCGGAGGAACTAGCGATTTTGCAGATACGCAGTATTTT.

The table lists this clone with a few counts. The chain carries TRBV19 and TRBJ2-1; 10 positions agree with TRBD2. This CDR3 has 14 amino acids. With 6 bases clipped from V and 10 bases from J, the junction kept 9 bases outside the gene matches. Germline lookup yields CDR1 LNHDA and CDR2 SQIVND (reference sequence). The CDR3 region has the DNA TGTGCCAGTAGATGGAGCGGGGGGGCTGGGGAGCAGTTCTTC. Encoded protein: CASRWSGGAGEQFF.

V is TRBV5-6 and J is TRBJ1-2; maybe TRBD1 (5 bases). The CDR3 is 16 amino acids. Trimming shortened V by 3 bases and J by 3 bases, and 18 bases separated the two germline ends. CDR1 and CDR2 (germline): SGHDT, YYEEEE. CDR3 DNA: TGTGCCAGCAGCTCCACGGGCCCTCCGGGGGACTATGGCTACACCTTC. It encodes CASSSTGPPGDYGYTF.

In its sample, this clone was seen a few times. J is TRBJ2-5 and V is TRBV4-2, with 13 bases lining up with TRBD2. In germline, CDR1 is LGHNA, CDR2 YNFKEQ. V shed 3 bases and J 5 bases; nucleotides not matched to a gene: 12. The CDR3 runs to 18 residues. CDR3 protein: CASSHHTAGLAGDETQYF. CDR3 sequence (DNA): TGTGCCAGCAGCCACCACACAGCAGGACTAGCGGGGGATGAGACCCAGTACTTC.

The genes are TRBV23-1 and TRBJ2-7; 10 bases line up with TRBD1. TRBV23-1 carries the ORF label, with uncertain function. Trimming cost V 1 base and J 1 base; bases outside gene matches: 13. CDR3 length: 19 amino acids. The CDR3 bases are TGCGCCAGCAGTCAATTTTCGCGACAGGGGGCGGGTGGGTCCTACGAGCAGTACTTC. This translates into CASSQFSRQGAGGSYEQYF.

J is TRBJ1-1 and V is TRBV6-5, with 7 bases lining up with TRBD1. The germline CDR1 and CDR2 sequences are MNHEY and SVGAGI. This CDR3 spans 14 amino acids. V trimming: 6 bases; J trimming: 4 bases; junction bases outside the gene matches: 8. The DNA for the CDR3 is TGTGCCAGCAGCACAGACAGGGAGGCCACTGAAGCTTTCTTT. This gives the protein CASSTDREATEAFF.

Only one count was recorded for this clone. The rearrangement joins TRBV27 to TRBJ1-6, with D perhaps TRBD1 (6 bases). This CDR3 region has 20 residues. Germline V lookup: CDR1 MNHEY, CDR2 SMNVEV (reference sequence). V lost 5 bases and J lost 5, with 28 bases in between. Here the CDR3 DNA reads TGTGCCAGCAGTCTACTTAAGGTTGGGAGGGGGAAACGACATAATTCACCCCTCCACTTT. As protein: CASSLLKVGRGKRHNSPLHF.

This clone was recorded only once. This chain links TRBV7-9 with TRBJ1-6; no firm D call. The CDR3 contains 12 residues. Germline V CDR1 and CDR2: SEHNR, FQNEAQ (reference sequence). V lost 2 bases and J 9 bases, leaving 5 bases between the germline ends. CDR3 coding DNA: TGTGCCAGCAGCTTACCAGGTTCACCCCTCCACTTT. Encoded protein: CASSLPGSPLHF.

The V gene is TRBV28, the J gene TRBJ1-1, with 7 bases matching TRBD1. The germline V gene has CDR1 MDHEN and CDR2 SYDVKM. The CDR3 sequence is 16 residues long. Germline trimming cut 6 bases from V and 0 bases from J; bases unmatched to any gene: 10. CDR3 residues: CASRPFGTDLNTEAFF. CDR3 DNA: TGTGCCAGCAGGCCCTTCGGGACAGACCTGAACACTGAAGCTTTCTTT.

This clone has just one count. Other DNA sequences of this sample code for an identical CDR3. This chain links TRBV28 with TRBJ1-6, with TRBD1 matching over 8 bases. The germline V gene has CDR1 MDHEN and CDR2 SYDVKM. The CDR3 length is 17 residues. The V and J ends lost 5 bases and 1 base, in that order; junction bases with no gene match: 7. The CDR3: CASSRRTGWSYNSPLHF. CDR3 in DNA: TGTGCCAGCAGTCGCCGGACAGGGTGGTCCTATAATTCACCCCTCCACTTT.

With regard to this clone: At one end, the junction sequence differs from germline, possibly due to a read error. V usage is TRBV6-1 and J usage is TRBJ1-2; D possibly corresponds to TRBD1 (5 bases). The V gene's germline CDR1 is MNHNS and CDR2 SASEGT. CDR3 length equals 14 residues. The CDR3 DNA is TGTGCCAGCAGTCTAATGGGACTTAACGATGGCTACACCTTC. This gives the protein CASSLMGLNDGYTF.

The rearrangement uses TRBV28 and TRBJ1-1, with TRBD1 matching 12 bases. Germline lookup yields CDR1 MDHEN and CDR2 SYDVKM. With 4 bases clipped from V and 1 base from J, the junction kept 13 bases outside the gene matches. This CDR3 is 19 amino acids long. CDR3 sequence: CASSYDFGTGGPSNTEAFF. The CDR3 nucleotides read TGTGCCAGCAGTTATGACTTCGGGACAGGGGGCCCGTCGAACACTGAAGCTTTCTTT.

The V gene is TRBV10-2, the J gene TRBJ1-2; 10 bases are shared with TRBD1. V was pared by 5 bases and J by 6 bases, with 6 bases of the junction left unmatched. The CDR3 is 14 residues long. The germline gives CDR1 WSHSY, CDR2 SAAADI. CDR3 residues: CASSSGTGVHGYTF. CDR3 nucleotide sequence: TGCGCCAGCAGTTCCGGGACAGGGGTACATGGCTACACCTTC.

CDR3 coding DNA: TGTGCCAGCAGCGAAGGAGGGAAGAGCAATCAGCCCCAGCATTTT. Amino acid sequence: CASSEGGKSNQPQHF. The rearrangement links TRBV27 to TRBJ1-5; no firm D call. CDR3 length: 15 residues. Germline CDR1 is MNHEY and CDR2 is SMNVEV (reference sequence). V shed 6 bases and J shed 1 base, with 13 bases lying between them.

This clone was seen just once. The chain recombines TRBV27 with TRBJ2-5, with TRBD2 matching over 13 bases. Germline values: CDR1 MNHEY, CDR2 SMNVEV (reference sequence). The CDR3 is made up of 16 amino acids. Trimming removed 5 bases from V and 3 bases from J; junction bases left unmatched: 6. CDR3 in amino acids: CASSAGTSGVEETQYF. In DNA form, the CDR3 reads TGTGCCAGCAGTGCCGGGACTAGCGGGGTAGAAGAGACCCAGTACTTC.